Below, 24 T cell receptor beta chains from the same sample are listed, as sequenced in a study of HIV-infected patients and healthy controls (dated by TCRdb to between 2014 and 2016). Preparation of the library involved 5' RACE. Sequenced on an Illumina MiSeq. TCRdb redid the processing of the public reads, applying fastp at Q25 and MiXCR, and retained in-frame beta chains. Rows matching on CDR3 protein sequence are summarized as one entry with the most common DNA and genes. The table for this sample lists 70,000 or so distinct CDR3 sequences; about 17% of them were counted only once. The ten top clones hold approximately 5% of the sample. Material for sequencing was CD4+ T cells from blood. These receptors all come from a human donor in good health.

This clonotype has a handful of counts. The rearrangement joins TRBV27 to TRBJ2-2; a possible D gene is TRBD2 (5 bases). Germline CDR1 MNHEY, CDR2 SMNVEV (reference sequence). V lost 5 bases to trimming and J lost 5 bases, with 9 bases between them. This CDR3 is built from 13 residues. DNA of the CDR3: TGTGCCAGCAGTATACTAGTTACCGGGGAGCTGTTTTTT. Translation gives CASSILVTGELFF.

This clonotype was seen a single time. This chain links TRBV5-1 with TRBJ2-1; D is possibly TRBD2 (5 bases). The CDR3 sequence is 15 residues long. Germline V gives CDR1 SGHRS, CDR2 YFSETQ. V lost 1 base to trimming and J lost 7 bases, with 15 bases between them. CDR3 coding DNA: TGCGCCAGCAGCTTGATCACTAGTTATTTAAATGAGCAGTTCTTC. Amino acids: CASSLITSYLNEQFF.

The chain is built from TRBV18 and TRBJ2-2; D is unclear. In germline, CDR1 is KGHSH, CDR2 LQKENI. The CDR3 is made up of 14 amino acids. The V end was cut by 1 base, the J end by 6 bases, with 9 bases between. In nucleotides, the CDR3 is TGTGCCAGCTCACCACAGGGAAGCGCCGGGGAGCTGTTTTTT. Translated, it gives CASSPQGSAGELFF.

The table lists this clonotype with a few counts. CDR3 protein: CSVEVGVGVTDTQYF. Written as DNA, the CDR3 is TGCAGCGTTGAAGTCGGGGTTGGAGTCACAGATACGCAGTATTTT. The chain is built from TRBV29-1 and TRBJ2-3; tentatively, D is TRBD2 (5 bases). The length of the CDR3 is 15 residues. Germline lookup yields CDR1 SQVTM and CDR2 ANQGSEA. The V end was cut by 1 base, the J end by 2 bases, with 13 bases between.

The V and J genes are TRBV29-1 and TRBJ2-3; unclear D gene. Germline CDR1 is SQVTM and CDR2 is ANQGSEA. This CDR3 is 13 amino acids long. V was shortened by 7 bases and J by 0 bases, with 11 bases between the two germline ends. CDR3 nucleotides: TGCAGCGCCCACTCCCAGAGCACAGATACGCAGTATTTT. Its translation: CSAHSQSTDTQYF.

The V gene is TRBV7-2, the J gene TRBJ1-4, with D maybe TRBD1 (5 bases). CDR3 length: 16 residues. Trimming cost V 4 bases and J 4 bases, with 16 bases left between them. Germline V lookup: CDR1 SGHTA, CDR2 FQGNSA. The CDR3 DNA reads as TGTGCCAGCAGCTACCGCTCAGGGTCCCTTAATGAAAAACTGTTTTTT. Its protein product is CASSYRSGSLNEKLFF.

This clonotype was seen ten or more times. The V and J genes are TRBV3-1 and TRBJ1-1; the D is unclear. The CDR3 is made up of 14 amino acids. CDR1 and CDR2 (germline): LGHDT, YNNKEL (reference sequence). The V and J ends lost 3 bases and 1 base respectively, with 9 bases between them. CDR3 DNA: TGTGCCAGCAGCCAGGGCCTCACGAACACTGAAGCTTTCTTT. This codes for CASSQGLTNTEAFF. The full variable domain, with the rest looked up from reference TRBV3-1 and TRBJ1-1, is DTAVSQTPKYLVTQMGNDKSIKCEQNLGHDTMYWYKQDSKKFLKIMFSYNNKELIINETVPNRFSPKSPDKAHLNLHINSLELGDSAVYFCASSQGLTNTEAFFGQGTRLTVV.

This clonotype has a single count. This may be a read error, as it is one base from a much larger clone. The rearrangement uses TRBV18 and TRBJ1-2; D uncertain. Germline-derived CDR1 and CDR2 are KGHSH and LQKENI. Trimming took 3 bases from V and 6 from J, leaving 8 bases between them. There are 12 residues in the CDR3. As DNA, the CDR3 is TGTGCCAGCTCACCGGCACTACATGGCTACACCTTC. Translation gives CASSPALHGYTF.

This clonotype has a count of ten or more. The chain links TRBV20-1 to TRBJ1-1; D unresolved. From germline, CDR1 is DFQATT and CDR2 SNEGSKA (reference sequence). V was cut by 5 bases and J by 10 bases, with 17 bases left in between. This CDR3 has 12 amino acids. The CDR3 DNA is TGCAGTGCTGAGGGAGTGACACCGGTAGCTTTCTTT. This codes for CSAEGVTPVAFF.

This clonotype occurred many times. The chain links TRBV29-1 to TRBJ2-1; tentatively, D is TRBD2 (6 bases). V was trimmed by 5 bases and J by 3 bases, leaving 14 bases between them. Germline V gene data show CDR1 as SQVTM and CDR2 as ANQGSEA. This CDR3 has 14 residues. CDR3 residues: CSVTGTYNYNEQFF. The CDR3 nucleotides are TGCAGCGTTACCGGGACTTACAACTACAATGAGCAGTTCTTC.

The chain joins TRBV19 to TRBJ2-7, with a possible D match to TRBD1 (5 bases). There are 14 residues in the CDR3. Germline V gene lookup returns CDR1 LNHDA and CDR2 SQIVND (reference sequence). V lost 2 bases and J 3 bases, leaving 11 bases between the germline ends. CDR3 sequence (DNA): TGTGCCAGTAGTATAAGGGGTCTAGGCTACGAGCAGTACTTC. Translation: CASSIRGLGYEQYF.

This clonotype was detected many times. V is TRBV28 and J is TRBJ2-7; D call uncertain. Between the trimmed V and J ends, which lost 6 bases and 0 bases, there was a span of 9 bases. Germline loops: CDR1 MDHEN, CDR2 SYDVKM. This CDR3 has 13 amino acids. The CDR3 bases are TGTGCCAGCAGAAAACTCAGCTCCTACGAGCAGTACTTC. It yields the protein CASRKLSSYEQYF. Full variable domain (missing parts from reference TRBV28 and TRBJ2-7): DVKVTQSSRYLVKRTGEKVFLECVQDMDHENMFWYRQDPGLGLRLIYFSYDVKMKEKGDIPEGYSVSREKKERFSLILESASTNQTSMYLCASRKLSSYEQYFGPGTRLTVT.

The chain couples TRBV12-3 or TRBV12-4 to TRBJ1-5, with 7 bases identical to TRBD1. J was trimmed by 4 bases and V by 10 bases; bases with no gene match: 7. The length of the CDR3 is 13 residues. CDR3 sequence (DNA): TGTGCCACTTCGGGACAGAGAAATCAGCCCCAGCATTTT. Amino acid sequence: CATSGQRNQPQHF.

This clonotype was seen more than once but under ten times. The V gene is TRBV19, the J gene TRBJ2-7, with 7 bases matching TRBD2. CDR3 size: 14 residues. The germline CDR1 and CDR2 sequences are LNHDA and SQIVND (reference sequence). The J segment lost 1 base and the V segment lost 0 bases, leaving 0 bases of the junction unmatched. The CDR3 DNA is TGTGCCAGTAGTATAGAGGGAGGGTCCTACGAGCAGTACTTC. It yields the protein CASSIEGGSYEQYF.

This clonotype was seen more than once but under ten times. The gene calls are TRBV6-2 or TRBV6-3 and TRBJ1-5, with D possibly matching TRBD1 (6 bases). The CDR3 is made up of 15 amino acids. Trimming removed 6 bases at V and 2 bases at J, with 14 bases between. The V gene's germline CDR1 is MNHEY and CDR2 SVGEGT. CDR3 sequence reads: CASRIQGVGNQPQHF. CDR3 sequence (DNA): TGTGCCAGCAGAATACAGGGCGTTGGCAATCAGCCCCAGCATTTT.

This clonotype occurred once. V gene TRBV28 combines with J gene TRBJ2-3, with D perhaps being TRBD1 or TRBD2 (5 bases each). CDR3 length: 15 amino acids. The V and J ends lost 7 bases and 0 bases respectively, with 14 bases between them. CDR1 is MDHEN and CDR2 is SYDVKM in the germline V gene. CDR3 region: CASKSFGGSTDTQYF. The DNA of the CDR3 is TGTGCCAGCAAGTCCTTTGGGGGAAGCACAGATACGCAGTATTTT.

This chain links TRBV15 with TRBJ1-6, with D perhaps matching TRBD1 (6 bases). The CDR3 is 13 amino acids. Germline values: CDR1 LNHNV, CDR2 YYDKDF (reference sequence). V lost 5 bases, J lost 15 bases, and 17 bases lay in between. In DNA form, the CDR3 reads TGTGCCACCAGCGTCTCCTCGAGGGGGGACCTCCACTTT. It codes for CATSVSSRGDLHF.

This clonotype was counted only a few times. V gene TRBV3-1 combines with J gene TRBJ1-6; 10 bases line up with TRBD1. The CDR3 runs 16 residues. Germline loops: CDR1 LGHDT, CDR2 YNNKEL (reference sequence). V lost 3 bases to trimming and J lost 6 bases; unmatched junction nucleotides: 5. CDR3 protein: CASSQWDRGINSPLHF. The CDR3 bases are TGTGCCAGCAGCCAGTGGGACAGGGGAATTAATTCACCCCTCCACTTT.

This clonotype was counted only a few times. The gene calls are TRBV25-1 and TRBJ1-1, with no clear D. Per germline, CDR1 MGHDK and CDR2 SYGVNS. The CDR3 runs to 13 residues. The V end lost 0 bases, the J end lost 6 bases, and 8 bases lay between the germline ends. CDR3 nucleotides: TGTGCCAGCAGTGAATATCGGGGTTCTGAAGCTTTCTTT. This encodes CASSEYRGSEAFF.

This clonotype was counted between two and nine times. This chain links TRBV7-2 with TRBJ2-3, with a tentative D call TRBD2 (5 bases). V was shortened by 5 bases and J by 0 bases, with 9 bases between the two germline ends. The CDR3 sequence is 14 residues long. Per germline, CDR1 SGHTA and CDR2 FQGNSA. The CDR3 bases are TGTGCCAGCAGCCCCCAGCGGAGCACAGATACGCAGTATTTT. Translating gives CASSPQRSTDTQYF. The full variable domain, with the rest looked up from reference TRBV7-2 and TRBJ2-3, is GAGVSQSPSNKVTEKGKDVELRCDPISGHTALYWYRQSLGQGLEFLIYFQGNSAPDKSGLPSDRFSAERTGGSVSTLTIQRTQQEDSAVYLCASSPQRSTDTQYFGPGTRLTVL.

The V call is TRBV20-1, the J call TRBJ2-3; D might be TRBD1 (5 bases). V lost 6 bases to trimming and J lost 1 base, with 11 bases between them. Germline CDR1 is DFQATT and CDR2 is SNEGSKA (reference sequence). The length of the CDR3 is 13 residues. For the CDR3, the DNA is TGCAGTGCATTAAGGGGCGGCACAGATACGCAGTATTTT. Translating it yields CSALRGGTDTQYF.

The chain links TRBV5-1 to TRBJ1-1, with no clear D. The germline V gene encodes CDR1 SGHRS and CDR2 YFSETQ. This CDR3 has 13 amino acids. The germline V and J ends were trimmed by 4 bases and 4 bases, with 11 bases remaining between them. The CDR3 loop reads CASSRLGGTEAFF. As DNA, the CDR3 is TGCGCCAGCAGCCGATTGGGCGGCACTGAAGCTTTCTTT.

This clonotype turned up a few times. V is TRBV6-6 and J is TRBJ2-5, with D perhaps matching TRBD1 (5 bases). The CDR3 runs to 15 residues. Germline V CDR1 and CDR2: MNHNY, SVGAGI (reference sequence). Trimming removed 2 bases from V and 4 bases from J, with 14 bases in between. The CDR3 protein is CASSYEVRDSETQYF. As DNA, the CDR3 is TGTGCCAGCAGTTACGAAGTCAGGGATTCAGAGACCCAGTACTTC.

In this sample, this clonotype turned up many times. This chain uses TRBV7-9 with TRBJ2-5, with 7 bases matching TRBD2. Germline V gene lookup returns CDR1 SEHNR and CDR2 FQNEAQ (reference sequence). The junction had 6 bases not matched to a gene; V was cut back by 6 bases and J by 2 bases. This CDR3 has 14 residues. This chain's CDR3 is CASSSSGPQETQYF. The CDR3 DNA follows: TGTGCCAGCAGTTCTAGCGGACCACAAGAGACCCAGTACTTC. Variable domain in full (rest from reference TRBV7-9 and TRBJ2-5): DTGVSQNPRHKITKRGQNVTFRCDPISEHNRLYWYRQTLGQGPEFLTYFQNEAQLEKSRLLSDRFSAERPKGSFSTLEIQRTEQGDSAMYLCASSSSGPQETQYFGPGTRLLVL.